This is a list of T cell receptor beta chains from one sample in a study of shared T cell receptors in the human thymus. Measured with immunoSEQ multiplex PCR; TCRdb has only the in-frame clones, and not every one. The sample records 600,000 to 900,000 clones, 70% to 90% being singletons. These data also formed part of another study, on human thymus T cells.

The sequenced material came from thymocytes. These receptors were collected from a girl less than two years old with a congenital heart defect. Both conserved end residues are part of each CDR3. A D gene is named only where the DNA matches it firmly. Size values are once, few and many counts, or a class for expanded clones, and some rows have none.

d_call: .; cdr3_length: 18; j_call: TRBJ2-6; clone_size: once; v_call: TRBV2; cdr3_nt: TGTGCCAGCAGTTACCGGCAGACTGGACTCTCTGGGGCCAACGTCCTGACTTTC; cdr3_aa: CASSYRQTGLSGANVLTF
d_call: TRBD1; cdr3_length: 16; j_call: TRBJ2-1; clone_size: .; v_call: TRBV7-8; cdr3_nt: TGTGCCAGCAGCTTATTGAGGGACAGGGGGCTCGATGAGCAGTTCTTC; cdr3_aa: CASSLLRDRGLDEQFF
d_call: .; cdr3_length: 15; j_call: TRBJ1-1; clone_size: once; v_call: TRBV5-6; cdr3_nt: TGTGCCAGCAGCTTGGTTCTCTTTAGGAACACTGAAGCTTTCTTT; cdr3_aa: CASSLVLFRNTEAFF
d_call: .; cdr3_length: 15; j_call: TRBJ1-6; clone_size: .; v_call: TRBV14; cdr3_nt: TGTGCCAGCAGCCCCGGGGACACGGGATATTCACCCCTCCACTTT; cdr3_aa: CASSPGDTGYSPLHF
d_call: .; cdr3_length: 11; j_call: TRBJ2-1; clone_size: .; v_call: TRBV6-1; cdr3_nt: TGTGCCAGCAGTGACAGGAGGGAGCAGTTCTTC; cdr3_aa: CASSDRREQFF
d_call: .; cdr3_length: 13; j_call: TRBJ1-5; clone_size: once; v_call: TRBV27; cdr3_nt: TGTGCCAGCAGTTCCAGGGTAAATCAGCCCCAGCATTTT; cdr3_aa: CASSSRVNQPQHF
d_call: .; cdr3_length: 15; j_call: TRBJ1-2; clone_size: .; v_call: TRBV6-1; cdr3_nt: TGTGCCAGCAGTGAAGATACAGCCAAGCCCTATGGCTACACCTTC; cdr3_aa: CASSEDTAKPYGYTF
d_call: .; cdr3_length: 16; j_call: TRBJ1-2; clone_size: .; v_call: TRBV5-6; cdr3_nt: TGTGCCAGCAGCTCACGACAGATCAAAGCTAACTATGGCTACACCTTC; cdr3_aa: CASSSRQIKANYGYTF
d_call: .; cdr3_length: 14; j_call: TRBJ2-3; clone_size: once; v_call: TRBV6-1; cdr3_nt: TGTGCCAGCAGTGTTGAGCGTAGACCAGATACGCAGTATTTT; cdr3_aa: CASSVERRPDTQYF
d_call: .; cdr3_length: 17; j_call: TRBJ2-2; clone_size: .; v_call: TRBV18; cdr3_nt: TGTGCCAGCTCACCGCCCCGGGCCCAGGAGGGCACCGGGGAGCTGTTTTTT; cdr3_aa: CASSPPRAQEGTGELFF
d_call: TRBD2; cdr3_length: 18; j_call: TRBJ2-7; clone_size: .; v_call: TRBV27; cdr3_nt: TGTGCCAGCAGTTTACAGGGGGTGGGACTAGCGGGATTATACGAGCAGTACTTC; cdr3_aa: CASSLQGVGLAGLYEQYF
d_call: TRBD2; cdr3_length: 20; j_call: TRBJ2-5; clone_size: few; v_call: TRBV14; cdr3_nt: TGTGCCAGCAGCCAAGTCCCCGGGACTAGCGGGGGGGCCGCGCGGGAGACCCAGTACTTC; cdr3_aa: CASSQVPGTSGGAARETQYF
d_call: .; cdr3_length: 14; j_call: TRBJ2-7; clone_size: few; v_call: TRBV27; cdr3_nt: TGTGCCAGCAGACCGGACATTCTCTCCTACGAGCAGTACTTC; cdr3_aa: CASRPDILSYEQYF
d_call: .; cdr3_length: 15; j_call: TRBJ2-5; clone_size: .; v_call: TRBV14; cdr3_nt: TGTGCCAGCAGCCAAGTTCGGGAACCCCAAGAGACCCAGTACTTC; cdr3_aa: CASSQVREPQETQYF
d_call: .; cdr3_length: 17; j_call: TRBJ2-5; clone_size: .; v_call: TRBV18; cdr3_nt: TGTGCCAGCTCACCACGGTTTGGTCGGGGGATAGGAGAGACCCAGTACTTC; cdr3_aa: CASSPRFGRGIGETQYF
d_call: .; cdr3_length: 15; j_call: TRBJ2-3; clone_size: .; v_call: TRBV10-3; cdr3_nt: TGTGCCATCAGTGAGGGCAGGTGTGTGACAGATACGCAGTATTTT; cdr3_aa: CAISEGRCVTDTQYF
d_call: .; cdr3_length: 15; j_call: TRBJ1-1; clone_size: once; v_call: TRBV27; cdr3_nt: TGTGCCAGCAGTTCACCGGGACAAATAAACACTGAAGCTTTCTTT; cdr3_aa: CASSSPGQINTEAFF